A single sample gave rise to the 22 T cell receptor beta chains below, sequenced in a study of regulatory T cells in long-lasting Graves disease. The authors built TCR beta libraries using iRepertoire HTBI primers and Arm-PCR of CDR3 regions. TCRdb re-analysed the multiplex PCR reads in MiXCR, keeping a single row per CDR3 protein. The table lists approximately 380,000 distinct CDR3 sequences, 20% of them singletons. Described time point: persistent/refractory GD, antithyroid drugs over 5 years with positive TRAb. The TCR library was prepared using RNA isolated from PBMCs. The sequences come from peripheral blood mononuclear cells (PBMCs), collected when the disease was refractory, from a patient treated with antithyroid drugs. The receptors were gathered from a female donor with Graves disease.

There are a few counts of this clonotype. The chain is built from TRBV20-1 and TRBJ2-7; TRBD1 agrees at 10 bases. CDR1 and CDR2 (germline): DFQATT, SNEGSKA (reference sequence). Germline trimming cut 0 bases from V and 7 bases from J; bases unmatched to any gene: 6. The CDR3 contains 14 residues. In DNA, the CDR3 is TGCAGTGCTAGAGATCTGTGGACAGGGGGGGAGCAGTACTTC. It is translated as CSARDLWTGGEQYF.

This clonotype was recorded many times. The CDR3 DNA follows: TGTGCCAGCAGTCAACTCTCCTACAATGAGCAGTTCTTC. It encodes CASSQLSYNEQFF. The chain has TRBV28 and TRBJ2-1; D is uncertain. In germline, CDR1 is MDHEN, CDR2 SYDVKM. Between the trimmed V and J ends, which lost 5 bases and 0 bases, there was a span of 5 bases. The CDR3 loop spans 13 amino acids.

The sample holds many counts of this clonotype. The chain joins TRBV20-1 to TRBJ2-7; 7 bases fit TRBD1. Per germline, CDR1 DFQATT and CDR2 SNEGSKA (reference sequence). This CDR3 is 13 amino acids long. The V and J ends lost 5 bases and 0 bases, in that order; junction bases with no gene match: 4. CDR3 amino acids: CSAPGQSSYEQYF. CDR3 nucleotide sequence: TGCAGTGCTCCGGGACAGAGCTCCTACGAGCAGTACTTC.

Only a few counts were recorded for this clonotype. The chain combines TRBV5-8 with TRBJ1-3; D uncertain. Trimming cost V 0 bases and J 0 bases, with 7 bases left between them. Germline-derived CDR1 and CDR2 are SGHTS and YDEGEE. This CDR3 has 15 residues. CDR3 loop: CASSLGSSSGNTIYF. CDR3 coding DNA: TGTGCCAGCAGCTTGGGCTCTTCCTCTGGAAACACCATATATTTT.

Note on this clonotype: Sequence at one end of the junction differs from germline and may be a read error. This CDR3 is CASSVAGDTGELFF. CDR3 in DNA: TGTGCCAGCAGCGTGGCGGGAGACACCGGGGAGCTGTTTTTT. This chain uses TRBV5-1 with TRBJ2-2; 7 bases map to TRBD2. This CDR3 contains 14 residues. Germline V gene data show CDR1 as SGHRS and CDR2 as YFSETQ.

This clonotype showed up many times. This chain links TRBV28 with TRBJ2-5, with 13 positions matching TRBD2. Germline CDR1 and CDR2: MDHEN and SYDVKM. This CDR3 has 16 amino acids. The J segment lost 5 bases and the V segment lost 6 bases, leaving 9 bases of the junction unmatched. In nucleotides, the CDR3 is TGTGCCAGCAGGGGACTAGCGGGGACCTGGGGGGAGACCCAGTACTTC. Translated: CASRGLAGTWGETQYF. Together with reference TRBV28 and TRBJ2-5, the CDR3 gives the full variable domain: DVKVTQSSRYLVKRTGEKVFLECVQDMDHENMFWYRQDPGLGLRLIYFSYDVKMKEKGDIPEGYSVSREKKERFSLILESASTNQTSMYLCASRGLAGTWGETQYFGPGTRLLVL.

This clonotype occurred a few times. V is TRBV5-1 and J is TRBJ1-1, with 7 bases that match TRBD1. Unmatched junction bases numbered 5, after V lost 6 bases and J lost 0 bases. The CDR3 length is 14 residues. The germline V gene has CDR1 SGHRS and CDR2 YFSETQ. The CDR3 loop reads CASNPGQMNTEAFF. The CDR3 region has the DNA TGCGCCAGCAACCCGGGACAGATGAACACTGAAGCTTTCTTT.

In the case of this clonotype: A much larger clone differs by one base, so this may be a read error. No conserved phenylalanine or tryptophan is present at the end of the CDR3, so a read error is the likely explanation. The chain has TRBV28 and TRBJ1-6; D is unresolved. From germline, CDR1 is MDHEN and CDR2 SYDVKM. Deletions cut 5 bases from V and 4 bases from J, with 6 bases between. The CDR3 consists of 13 residues. The CDR3 here is CASSLGYNSPLHI. CDR3 in DNA: TGTGCCAGCAGTCTGGGGTATAATTCACCCCTCCACATT.

This clonotype has a handful of counts. The chain links TRBV12-3 or TRBV12-4 to TRBJ1-2; D is unresolved. This CDR3 comprises 13 residues. With 6 bases removed from V and 7 bases from J, the gap between germline ends came to 15 bases. CDR3 sequence reads: CASSTPGTGGYTF. In nucleotides, the CDR3 is TGTGCCAGCAGCACGCCAGGCACGGGTGGCTACACCTTC.

The table lists this clonotype with a few counts. The V and J genes are TRBV11-3 and TRBJ2-2, with 13 nucleotides matching TRBD2. The germline gives CDR1 SGHNT, CDR2 YENEEA. The CDR3 extends over 19 amino acids. J was trimmed by 2 bases and V by 4 bases; bases with no gene match: 10. CDR3 nucleotide sequence: TGTGCCAGCAGCTATAGTAGTGGACTAGCGGGGGTCAACACCGGGGAGCTGTTTTTT. Translation gives CASSYSSGLAGVNTGELFF. The full variable domain, rest sourced from reference TRBV11-3 and TRBJ2-2, is EAGVVQSPRYKIIEKKQPVAFWCNPISGHNTLYWYLQNLGQGPELLIRYENEEAVDDSQLPKDRFSAERLKGVDSTLKIQPAELGDSAVYLCASSYSSGLAGVNTGELFFGEGSRLTVL.

This clonotype was observed many times. The rearrangement uses TRBV11-2 and TRBJ2-7, with 7 nucleotides matching TRBD2. The CDR3 extends over 17 amino acids. V trimming: 1 base; J trimming: 1 base; junction bases outside the gene matches: 10. CDR1 and CDR2 (germline): SGHAT, FQNNGV. The CDR3 nucleotides are TGTGCCAGCAGCTTAGCTGTGGGGGGGACGCATTCCTACGAGCAGTACTTC. This gives the protein CASSLAVGGTHSYEQYF.

This clonotype turned up a few times. The J gene is TRBJ2-7, the V gene TRBV19, with D maybe TRBD2 (6 bases). Trimming pared 0 bases from V and 6 bases from J, leaving 21 bases between. There are 17 residues in the CDR3. From germline, CDR1 is LNHDA and CDR2 SQIVND (reference sequence). The CDR3 spells CASSIDGSLGGKSEQYF. CDR3 sequence (DNA): TGTGCCAGTAGTATAGATGGCAGCTTAGGCGGGAAGTCCGAGCAGTACTTC.

J is TRBJ2-2 and V is TRBV27, with TRBD2 as a possible D gene (6 bases). This CDR3 has 15 residues. Trimming stripped 11 bases from V and 6 bases from J, with 22 bases between. CDR1 and CDR2 from the germline V gene are MNHEY and SMNVEV (reference sequence). The CDR3 nucleotides read TGTGCCGGGACTTGGGGTCCCAGACATCCCGGGGAGCTGTTTTTT. Its translation is CAGTWGPRHPGELFF.

The V call is TRBV6-1, the J call TRBJ1-3, with no clear D. V lost 6 bases and J 0 bases, leaving 15 bases between the germline ends. This CDR3 has 16 amino acids. The germline CDR1 and CDR2 sequences are MNHNS and SASEGT. CDR3 nucleotides: TGTGCCAGCAGACGCCCCGGGCCGAGCTCTGGAAACACCATATATTTT. It codes for CASRRPGPSSGNTIYF.

As to this clonotype: This may stem from a read error, because a much larger clone lies one nucleotide away. This rearrangement joins TRBV7-2 to TRBJ2-7; no clear D gene. Germline lookup yields CDR1 SGHTA and CDR2 FQGNSA. Trimming removed 5 bases from V and 2 bases from J, with 7 bases in between. The CDR3 runs 12 residues. In nucleotides, the CDR3 is TGTGCCAGCAGCCAAACCACCTACGAGCAGTACTTC. Translated: CASSQTTYEQYF.

A few counts support this clonotype. The V call is TRBV28, the J call TRBJ1-2; D may be TRBD1 (5 bases). Trimming shortened V by 3 bases and J by 4 bases, and 9 bases separated the two germline ends. CDR1 is MDHEN and CDR2 is SYDVKM in the germline V gene. The CDR3 covers 13 residues. The CDR3 reads CASSFDSIYGYTF. The CDR3 coding sequence is TGTGCCAGCAGTTTTGACAGCATCTATGGCTACACCTTC.

This clonotype showed up many times. J is TRBJ2-4 and V is TRBV3-1; no reliable D call. V lost 1 base and J 6 bases, leaving 1 base between the germline ends. CDR1 and CDR2 from the germline V gene are LGHDT and YNNKEL (reference sequence). The CDR3 contains 11 residues. The CDR3 DNA reads TGTGCCAGCAGCCAAGCAAACATTCAGTACTTC. It encodes CASSQANIQYF.

This clonotype was counted many times. V and J are TRBV7-2 and TRBJ1-2; TRBD1 matches at 11 bases. The trim removed 0 bases at V and 0 bases at J, leaving 3 bases unmatched. Germline CDR1 and CDR2: SGHTA and FQGNSA. CDR3 length: 17 amino acids. The CDR3 sequence is CASSLAGQGAANYGYTF. CDR3 bases: TGTGCCAGCAGCTTAGCTGGACAGGGGGCAGCTAACTATGGCTACACCTTC.

The table lists this clonotype with many counts. V and J are TRBV12-5 and TRBJ2-5; D is possibly TRBD2 (6 bases). Germline V gene sequence: CDR1 LGHNT, CDR2 FRNRAP. The V end was cut by 1 base, the J end by 3 bases, with 18 bases between. This CDR3 is 17 amino acids long. CDR3 nucleotides: TGTGCTAGTGGTTTGGCCCCCGGAGGGCCGGGGGAAGAGACCCAGTACTTC. It specifies CASGLAPGGPGEETQYF.

This clonotype was seen more than once but under ten times. The chain employs TRBV4-2 and TRBJ1-2; D is unresolved. Germline V gene lookup returns CDR1 LGHNA and CDR2 YNFKEQ. Deletions cut 1 base from V and 7 bases from J, with 7 bases between. The CDR3 loop spans 12 amino acids. The CDR3 region is CASSQVSSGYTF. CDR3 DNA sequence: TGTGCCAGCAGCCAAGTCAGTTCTGGCTACACCTTC.

The chain uses TRBV6-1 and TRBJ1-4, with D tentatively TRBD1 (6 bases). V was shortened by 8 bases and J by 8 bases, with 15 bases between the two germline ends. This CDR3 has 13 amino acids. Germline loops: CDR1 MNHNS, CDR2 SASEGT. In DNA, the CDR3 is TGTGCCAGCTCAACGGGGGGGGCGGAAAAACTGTTTTTT. It codes for CASSTGGAEKLFF.

This clonotype was seen a handful of times. The chain joins TRBV19 to TRBJ2-7; D is possibly TRBD2 (6 bases). Trimming pared 6 bases from V and 6 bases from J, leaving 15 bases between. Germline V gene lookup returns CDR1 LNHDA and CDR2 SQIVND (reference sequence). This CDR3 spans 13 amino acids. CDR3 in amino acids: CASSPKGGGEQYF. CDR3 sequence (DNA): TGTGCCAGTAGCCCTAAGGGAGGTGGCGAGCAGTACTTC.